The sequence of this T cell receptor (beta chain) was determined in a study of T cell responses to AZD1222 COVID-19 vaccine. Sequencing was performed with immunoSEQ multiplex PCR; in TCRdb, only in-frame clones are kept and a portion is missing. The table includes 170,000 or so clones, roughly 93% detected once. Findings and caveats of the study: Compared with day 0, the breadth and depth of the Spike-specific TCR repertoire rose significantly after two doses of AZD1222. Variant regions that are unmutated are reportedly the target of nearly half of spike-specific TCRs.

The CDR3 runs to 13 residues. Trimming left V 0 bases short and J 6 bases short, with 7 bases between. Per the germline V gene, CDR1 is SGHRS and CDR2 is YFSETQ. A remark on this clone: Its antigen is not identified.

The sequenced sample was peripheral blood, obtained on day 0 of AZD1222 vaccination. The chain recombines TRBV5-1 with TRBJ2-1; D not certain. This receptor was taken from an adult in good health. CDR3 protein: CASSLGRINEQFF. CDR3 sequence (DNA): TGCGCCAGCAGCTTGGGACGGATCAATGAGCAGTTCTTC. The entire variable domain, with the rest obtained from reference TRBV5-1 and TRBJ2-1, is as follows: KAGVTQTPRYLIKTRGQQVTLSCSPISGHRSVSWYQQTPGQGLQFLFEYFSETQRNKGNFPGRFSGRQFSNSRSEMNVSTLELGDSALYLCASSLGRINEQFFGPGTRLTVL.